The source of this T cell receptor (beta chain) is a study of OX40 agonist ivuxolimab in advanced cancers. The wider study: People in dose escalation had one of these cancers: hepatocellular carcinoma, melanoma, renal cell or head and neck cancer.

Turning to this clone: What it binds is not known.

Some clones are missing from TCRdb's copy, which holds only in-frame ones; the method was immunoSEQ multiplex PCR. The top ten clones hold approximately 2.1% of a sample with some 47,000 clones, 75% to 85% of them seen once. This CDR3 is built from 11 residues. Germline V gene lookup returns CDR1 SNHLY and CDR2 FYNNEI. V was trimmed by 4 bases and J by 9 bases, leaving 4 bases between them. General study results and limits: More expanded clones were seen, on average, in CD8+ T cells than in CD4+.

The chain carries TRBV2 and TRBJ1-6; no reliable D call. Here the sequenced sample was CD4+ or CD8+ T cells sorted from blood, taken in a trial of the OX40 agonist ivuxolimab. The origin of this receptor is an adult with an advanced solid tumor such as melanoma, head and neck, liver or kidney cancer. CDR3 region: CASSGSSPLHF. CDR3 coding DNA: TGTGCCAGCAGTGGGAGTTCACCCCTCCACTTT.